The rows below give T cell receptor beta chains drawn from one sample of a study of human T cells and chemical hapten exposure. TCRdb called the RACE reads again in MiXCR, with one record for every CDR3 protein. Found here are about 120,000 distinct CDR3 sequences, approximately 13% of them singletons; the top ten hold 0.9% to 0.95%. Material: whole blood, obtained in connection with sensitization to the hapten diphenylcyclopropenone (DPC). The receptors come from a man between 18 and 35 years old with alopecia areata. Some clones in this sample may be carry-over from other donors' samples. Both conserved end residues are part of each CDR3.

V gene,CDR3 protein
TRBV28,CASSLKGHEQYF
TRBV11-2,CASSPWTGIADTQYF
TRBV10-3,CAIRGTPDALNTEAFF
TRBV6-2/TRBV6-3,CASRTQYTDTQYF
TRBV4-3,CASSQDWSSPLHF
TRBV6-9,CASSYHSPVMEATNEKLFF
TRBV5-1,CASSSRSGQSNTGELLF
TRBV4-1,CASSQAWTSGTSYEQYF
TRBV19,CASRVFHGYTF
TRBV6-5,CASSSELIQGGGYTF
TRBV7-8,CASSLAGEAFF
TRBV6-6,CASSRREANYGYTF
TRBV3-1,CASSQDVPDQPQHF
TRBV7-7,CASSLERGRGTGELFF
TRBV12-3/TRBV12-4,CASSPGTGTYEQYF
TRBV7-9,CASSPWGRRSSMNTEAFF
TRBV7-6,CASSRQGAYNEQFF
TRBV12-3/TRBV12-4,CASSFRGQNTGELFF
TRBV6-1,CASSDRGRNTEAFF
TRBV5-4,CASSLDRSSGNTIYF
TRBV19,CASKEPWGNQPQHF
TRBV7-9,CASSSRVPSADTQYF